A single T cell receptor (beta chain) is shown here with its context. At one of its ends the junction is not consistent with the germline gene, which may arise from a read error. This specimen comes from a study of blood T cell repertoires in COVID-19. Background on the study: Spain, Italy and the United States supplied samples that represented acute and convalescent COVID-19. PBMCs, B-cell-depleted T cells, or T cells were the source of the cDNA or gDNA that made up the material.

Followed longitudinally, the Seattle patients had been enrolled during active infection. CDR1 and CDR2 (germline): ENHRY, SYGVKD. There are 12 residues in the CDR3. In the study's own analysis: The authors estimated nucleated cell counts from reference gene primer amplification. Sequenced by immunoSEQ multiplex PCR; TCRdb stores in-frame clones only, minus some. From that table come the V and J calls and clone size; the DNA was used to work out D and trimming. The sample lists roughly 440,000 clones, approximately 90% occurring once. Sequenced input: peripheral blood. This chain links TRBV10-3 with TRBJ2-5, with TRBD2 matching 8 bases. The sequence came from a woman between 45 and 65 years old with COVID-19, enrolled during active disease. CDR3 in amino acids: CAIAGGQKTQYF. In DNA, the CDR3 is TGTGCCATCGCGGGGGGCCAAAAGACCCAGTACTTC.